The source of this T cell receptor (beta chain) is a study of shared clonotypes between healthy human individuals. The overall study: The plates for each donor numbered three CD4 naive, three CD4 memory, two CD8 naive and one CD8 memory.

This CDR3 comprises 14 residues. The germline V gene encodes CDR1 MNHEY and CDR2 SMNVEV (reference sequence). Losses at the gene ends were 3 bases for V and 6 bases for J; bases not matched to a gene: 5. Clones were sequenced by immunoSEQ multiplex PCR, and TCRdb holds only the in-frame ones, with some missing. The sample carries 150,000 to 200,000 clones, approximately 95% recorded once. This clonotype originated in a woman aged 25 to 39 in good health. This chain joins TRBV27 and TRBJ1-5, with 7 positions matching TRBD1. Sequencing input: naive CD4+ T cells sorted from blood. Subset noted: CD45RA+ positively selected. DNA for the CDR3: TGTGCCAGCAGTTTTAGACAGGGAGGTCAGCCCCAGCATTTT. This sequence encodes CASSFRQGGQPQHF.